These 4 T cell receptor beta chains were sequenced from one sample in a study of shared clonotypes between healthy human individuals. CD8 cells regarded as naive lacked CD45RO, were positively chosen for CCR7, and omitted terminally differentiated effector memory CD45RA+ cells. The assay was immunoSEQ multiplex PCR, and TCRdb's table has in-frame clones only and misses some. The table records approximately 2,200,000 clones, roughly 91% of them present only once. The sequenced sample was naive CD8+ T cells from PBMCs. All receptors come from a man younger than 35 in good health. Some clones in this sample may be carry-over from other donors' samples.

This clone was counted once. The J gene is TRBJ1-1, the V gene TRBV7-9; D is unresolved. CDR1 and CDR2 from the germline V gene are SEHNR and FQNEAQ (reference sequence). Trimming removed 0 bases at V and 8 bases at J, with 7 bases between. There are 12 residues in the CDR3. DNA for the CDR3: TGTGCCAGCAGCTTAGCCGCTAACGAAGCTTTCTTT. It yields the protein CASSLAANEAFF.

This rearrangement joins TRBV27 to TRBJ2-5; TRBD2 agrees at 9 bases. This CDR3 region has 17 residues. Germline CDR1 MNHEY, CDR2 SMNVEV (reference sequence). V was clipped by 0 bases and J by 3 bases; unmatched bases: 8. The CDR3 is CASSLSFRASGEETQYF. The CDR3 nucleotides are TGTGCCAGCAGTTTATCGTTTCGCGCTAGCGGGGAAGAGACCCAGTACTTC.

V usage is TRBV7-2 and J usage is TRBJ1-2; D ambiguous. The V end was cut by 5 bases, the J end by 1 base, with 5 bases between. CDR1 is SGHTA, CDR2 FQGNSA, per germline. The CDR3 contains 12 residues. The CDR3 is CASSGGNYGYTF. For the CDR3, the DNA is TGTGCCAGCAGCGGAGGTAACTATGGCTACACCTTC. The entire variable domain, with the rest obtained from reference TRBV7-2 and TRBJ1-2, is as follows: GAGVSQSPSNKVTEKGKDVELRCDPISGHTALYWYRQSLGQGLEFLIYFQGNSAPDKSGLPSDRFSAERTGGSVSTLTIQRTQQEDSAVYLCASSGGNYGYTFGSGTRLTVV.

This sequence joins TRBV5-5 and TRBJ1-3, with D possibly TRBD1 on 6 matching bases. Germline values: CDR1 SGHKS, CDR2 YYEKEE (reference sequence). V dropped 4 bases and J dropped 4 bases, with 18 bases sitting between them. CDR3 size: 16 residues. In DNA form, the CDR3 reads TGTGCCAGCAGCGCGGGGGCTTTTCTCGCGGGAAACACCATATATTTT. Its translation is CASSAGAFLAGNTIYF.